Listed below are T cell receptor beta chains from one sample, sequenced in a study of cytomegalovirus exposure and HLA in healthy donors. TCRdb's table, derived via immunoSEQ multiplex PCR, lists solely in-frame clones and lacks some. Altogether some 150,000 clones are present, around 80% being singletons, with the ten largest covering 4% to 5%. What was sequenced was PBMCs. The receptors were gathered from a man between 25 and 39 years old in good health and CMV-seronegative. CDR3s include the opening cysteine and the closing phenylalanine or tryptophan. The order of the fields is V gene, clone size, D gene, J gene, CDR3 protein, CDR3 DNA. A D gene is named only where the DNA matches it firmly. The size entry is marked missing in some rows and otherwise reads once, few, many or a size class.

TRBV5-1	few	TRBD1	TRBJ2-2	CASSLWDRYTGELFF	TGCGCCAGCAGCTTGTGGGACAGATACACCGGGGAGCTGTTTTTT
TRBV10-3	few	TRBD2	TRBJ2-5	CAISWGGGSETQYF	TGTGCCATCAGTTGGGGCGGGGGGTCAGAGACCCAGTACTTC
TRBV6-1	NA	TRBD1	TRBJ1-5	CASSSQDRGNQPQHF	TGTGCCAGCAGTAGCCAGGACAGGGGCAATCAGCCCCAGCATTTT
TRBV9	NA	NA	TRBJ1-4	CASSVAATNEKLFF	TGTGCCAGCAGCGTAGCAGCAACTAATGAAAAACTGTTTTTT
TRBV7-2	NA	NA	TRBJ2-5	CASSPQSRYQETQYF	TGTGCCAGCAGCCCGCAGTCCAGGTACCAAGAGACCCAGTACTTC
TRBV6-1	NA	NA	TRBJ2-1	CASNREIFGNEQFF	TGTGCCAGCAATCGGGAGATTTTCGGCAATGAGCAGTTCTTC
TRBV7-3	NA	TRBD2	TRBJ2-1	CASSQRTSGISLLNNEQFF	TGTGCCAGCAGCCAAAGGACTAGCGGGATATCTTTACTCAACAATGAGCAGTTCTTC
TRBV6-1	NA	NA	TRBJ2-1	CASTTKSSYNEQFF	TGTGCCAGCACTACGAAGAGCTCCTACAATGAGCAGTTCTTC
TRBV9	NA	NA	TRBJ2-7	CASSAMLGLSYEQYF	TGTGCCAGCAGCGCCATGCTGGGGCTAAGCTACGAGCAGTACTTC
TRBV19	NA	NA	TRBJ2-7	CASSIGTGSYEQYF	TGTGCCAGTAGTATAGGAACAGGCTCCTACGAGCAGTACTTC
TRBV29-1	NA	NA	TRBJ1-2	CSVRKEGGYTF	TGCAGCGTCCGTAAGGAGGGCGGCTACACCTTC
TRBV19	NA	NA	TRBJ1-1	CASNPGRRGTEAFF	TGTGCCAGCAACCCCGGGCGCCGGGGCACTGAAGCTTTCTTT
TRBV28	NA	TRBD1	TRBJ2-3	CASSLDRFFTDTQYF	TGTGCCAGCAGTCTGGACAGGTTCTTCACAGATACGCAGTATTTT
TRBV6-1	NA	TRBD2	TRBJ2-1	CASSESAGGVDEQFF	TGTGCCAGCAGTGAGTCGGCGGGGGGGGTGGATGAGCAGTTCTTC
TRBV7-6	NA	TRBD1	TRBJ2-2	CASSPYRGGTGELFF	TGTGCCAGCAGCCCTTACAGGGGTGGAACCGGGGAGCTGTTTTTT
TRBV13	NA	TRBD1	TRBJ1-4	CASGQGVSEKLFF	TGTGCCAGCGGACAGGGGGTTTCTGAAAAACTGTTTTTT
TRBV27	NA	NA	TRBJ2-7	CASSPTTVPYEQYF	TGTGCCAGCAGTCCGACGACAGTCCCCTACGAGCAGTACTTC
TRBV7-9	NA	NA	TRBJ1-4	CASSLRTALNEKLFF	TGTGCCAGCAGCTTAAGGACAGCTTTGAATGAAAAACTGTTTTTT
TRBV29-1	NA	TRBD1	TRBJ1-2	CSVGGQGSFGYTF	TGCAGCGTTGGAGGACAGGGGTCTTTTGGCTACACCTTC
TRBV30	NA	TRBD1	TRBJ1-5	CAWRGTGEGQPQHF	TGTGCCTGGAGAGGGACAGGGGAAGGTCAGCCCCAGCATTTT
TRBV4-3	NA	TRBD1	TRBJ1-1	CASSQDTNQGALGMNTEAFF	TGCGCCAGCAGCCAAGATACAAATCAGGGGGCCCTCGGAATGAACACTGAAGCTTTCTTT
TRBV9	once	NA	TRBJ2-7	CASSVGGGPIGEQYF	TGTGCCAGCAGCGTAGGGGGGGGGCCCATCGGGGAGCAGTACTTC
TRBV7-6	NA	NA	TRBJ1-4	CASSLFEGSVEEKLFF	TGTGCCAGCAGCTTATTTGAGGGAAGTGTAGAGGAAAAACTGTTTTTT
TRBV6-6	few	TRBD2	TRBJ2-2	CASGGGGELFF	TGTGCCAGCGGGGGGGGCGGGGAGCTGTTTTTT
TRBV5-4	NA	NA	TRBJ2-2	CASSPTRTGELLF	TGTGCCAGCAGCCCGACCCGCACCGGGGAGCTGCTTTTT
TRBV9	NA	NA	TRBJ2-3	CASSAPPGGAGTQYF	TGTGCCAGCAGCGCCCCTCCTGGGGGGGCGGGTACGCAGTATTTT
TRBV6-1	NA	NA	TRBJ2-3	CASSEGPQSDTQYF	TGTGCCAGCAGTGAGGGTCCACAGTCAGATACGCAGTATTTT
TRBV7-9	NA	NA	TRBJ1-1	CACKGAANTEAFF	TGTGCCTGTAAAGGGGCAGCGAACACTGAAGCTTTCTTT